Sequencing of this T cell receptor (beta chain) was carried out in a study of blood T cell repertoires in COVID-19. Looking at the study overall: The samples span acute and convalescent COVID-19 from the United States, Italy and Spain.

Study processing details: Estimated nucleated cell counts came from reference gene primer amplification. The protocol was immunoSEQ multiplex PCR, while the TCRdb copy is restricted to in-frame clones and leaves out a portion. From that table come the V and J calls and clone size; the DNA was used to work out D and trimming. The table shows under 200,000 clones, with around 85% occurring only once. After removal of 7 bases from V and 7 bases from J, the junction contained 12 bases not matched to a gene. The CDR3 is 14 residues long. Germline CDR1 reads SGHDT; CDR2 reads YYEEEE. The source is a man in his sixties who had recovered from COVID-19. The source material was peripheral blood. This chain connects TRBV5-6 to TRBJ1-2; 8 nucleotides align to TRBD1. The CDR3 nucleotides are TGTGCCAGCGCTAGAGGAGGACAGGGTCGTGGCTACACCTTC. This sequence encodes CASARGGQGRGYTF. Using reference TRBV5-6 and TRBJ1-2 for the parts outside the CDR3, the full variable domain is DAGVTQSPTHLIKTRGQQVTLRCSPKSGHDTVSWYQQALGQGPQFIFQYYEEEERQRGNFPDRFSGHQFPNYSSELNVNALLLGDSALYLCASARGGQGRGYTFGSGTRLTVV.